These 5 T cell receptor beta chains were all obtained from the same sample, sequenced in a study of human T cells and chemical hapten exposure. TCRdb analysed the 5' RACE reads with MiXCR anew, one entry per CDR3 protein. This table holds 150,000 or so distinct CDR3 sequences, over 3.5% found once. Someone pulled total RNA out of unfractionated whole blood. All receptors come from a female donor in good health.

This clonotype was observed many times. This chain joins TRBV20-1 and TRBJ2-1; 8 positions match TRBD2. Looked up from germline, CDR1 is DFQATT and CDR2 is SNEGSKA (reference sequence). The ends lost 7 bases at V and 1 base at J; junction bases unmatched: 12. The CDR3 totals 16 residues. The CDR3 nucleotides are TGCAGTGTCATCTCGGCCGGGACTAGATCCTACAATGAGCAGTTCTTC. It encodes CSVISAGTRSYNEQFF.

This clonotype was detected many times. The genes are TRBV2 and TRBJ2-7, with D unresolved. V lost 3 bases to trimming and J lost 5 bases, with 17 bases between them. The germline gives CDR1 SNHLY, CDR2 FYNNEI. CDR3 length equals 15 residues. CDR3 nucleotides: TGTGCCAGCAGTGATTCAGTTTTGCTCAGTAACGAGCAGTACTTC. It is translated as CASSDSVLLSNEQYF.

In its sample, this clonotype was seen many times. V usage is TRBV5-1 and J usage is TRBJ2-5, with D unresolved. The V end was cut by 4 bases, the J end by 4 bases, with 14 bases between. This CDR3 comprises 14 residues. Germline loops: CDR1 SGHRS, CDR2 YFSETQ. CDR3 coding DNA: TGCGCCAGCAGCACCCCCCGGGTTGGAGAGACCCAGTACTTC. Translated, it gives CASSTPRVGETQYF.

Many counts were recorded for this clonotype. The chain combines TRBV12-3 or TRBV12-4 with TRBJ2-6; D gene unclear. Trimming stripped 4 bases from V and 13 bases from J, with 8 bases between. The CDR3 is made up of 11 amino acids. The CDR3 sequence: CASSSEVVLTF. The DNA of the CDR3 is TGTGCCAGCAGTTCTGAAGTTGTCCTGACTTTC.

This clonotype was detected ten times or more. The chain links TRBV20-1 to TRBJ2-3, with D perhaps matching TRBD1 or TRBD2 (5 bases each). The V and J ends lost 3 bases and 3 bases respectively, with 13 bases between them. The CDR3 runs to 14 residues. CDR1 is DFQATT, CDR2 SNEGSKA, per germline (reference sequence). The CDR3 here is CSASYEGKTDTQYF. DNA for the CDR3: TGCAGTGCTAGTTATGAGGGGAAGACAGATACGCAGTATTTT.